This entry concerns a single T cell receptor beta chain. These data are taken from a study of control samples from healthy donors and cancer patients. The CDR3 length is 13 residues. Per germline, CDR1 SQVTM and CDR2 ANQGSEA. Trimming removed 6 bases at V and 7 bases at J, with 18 bases between. Clones were sequenced by immunoSEQ multiplex PCR, and TCRdb holds only the in-frame ones, with some missing. The table lists around 78,000 clones, approximately 94% of them singletons. The rearrangement uses TRBV29-1 and TRBJ1-2; a possible D gene is TRBD1 (6 bases). Sequencing was done on a sample of blood. The TCR originated in a woman under 30 in good health. The CDR3 loop reads CSVSMRGGAGYTF. DNA for the CDR3: TGCAGCGTGTCTATGAGGGGGGGCGCTGGCTACACCTTC.